This T cell receptor (beta chain) is drawn from a study of cytomegalovirus exposure and HLA in healthy donors. General observations from the study: Solely CMV serostatus was available to characterize immune exposure. V- and J-gene trimming in TCR beta was tied to a missense DCLRE1C variant by an analysis performed later.

For this clone: Its antigen is unidentified.

The PCR contained 60 Vbeta and 13 Jbeta primers. Assay used: immunoSEQ multiplex PCR; TCRdb lists only in-frame clones, some missing. The sample lists around 150,000 clones; around 59% were seen once. CDR3 length: 15 residues. Germline lookup yields CDR1 SNHLY and CDR2 FYNNEI. Trimming stripped 4 bases from V and 2 bases from J, with 13 bases between. This TCR was sampled from a male donor in good health and CMV-seronegative. Source material: PBMCs. This chain joins TRBV2 and TRBJ2-3; weak D call: TRBD2 (6 bases). CDR3 amino acids: CASSGFGGNTDTQYF. The CDR3 nucleotides read TGTGCCAGCAGTGGTTTTGGGGGGAACACAGATACGCAGTATTTT.